These 27 T cell receptor beta chains were all obtained from the same sample, sequenced in a study of OX40 agonist ivuxolimab in advanced cancers. The method was the immunoSEQ multiplex PCR assay. TCRdb carries this immuneACCESS record with in-frame sequences only. Its versions omit some clonotypes, under half of them owing to an unresolved V gene in the studies checked, with the rest unexplained. In all, the sample holds approximately 60,000 clones, and 77% of those were seen once. The ten most abundant clones make up about 6% of the sample. The sequenced sample was CD4+ or CD8+ T cells sorted from blood, obtained in a trial of the OX40 agonist ivuxolimab. The origin of the receptors is an adult with an advanced solid tumor such as melanoma, head and neck, liver or kidney cancer.

This clone has just one count. This chain uses TRBV11-2 with TRBJ1-1; D is possibly TRBD1 (5 bases). Per germline, CDR1 SGHAT and CDR2 FQNNGV. V gave up 3 bases and J gave up 4 bases, with 12 bases separating them. The CDR3 consists of 14 residues. The CDR3 DNA is TGTGCCAGCAGCTTGGGGATGAGGGGCACTGAAGCTTTCTTT. Encoded protein: CASSLGMRGTEAFF.

The chain uses TRBV7-9 and TRBJ2-7; weak D call: TRBD1 (6 bases). Between the trimmed V and J ends, which lost 0 bases and 5 bases, there was a span of 20 bases. Per germline, CDR1 SEHNR and CDR2 FQNEAQ (reference sequence). The CDR3 spans 17 residues. CDR3 in amino acids: CASSLAPDRPLADEQYF. DNA of the CDR3: TGTGCCAGCAGCTTAGCGCCCGACAGGCCGCTTGCAGACGAGCAGTACTTC.

This chain joins TRBV7-9 and TRBJ2-5; possibly TRBD1 for D (5 bases). Trimming pared 3 bases from V and 11 bases from J, leaving 16 bases between. The CDR3 consists of 13 residues. The germline V gene encodes CDR1 SEHNR and CDR2 FQNEAQ (reference sequence). The CDR3 loop reads CASSFIGAATQYF. For the CDR3, the DNA is TGTGCCAGCAGCTTTATAGGGGCAGCGACACAGTACTTC.

This chain connects TRBV5-1 to TRBJ2-2, with D perhaps TRBD2 (5 bases). The CDR3 is made up of 16 amino acids. Germline V gene lookup returns CDR1 SGHRS and CDR2 YFSETQ. V lost 4 bases to trimming and J lost 6 bases, with 19 bases between them. CDR3 sequence: CASSPNIREKAGELFF. The CDR3 nucleotides are TGCGCCAGCAGCCCGAACATTAGGGAGAAGGCCGGGGAGCTGTTTTTT. The variable domain in full, completed from reference TRBV5-1 and TRBJ2-2, reads KAGVTQTPRYLIKTRGQQVTLSCSPISGHRSVSWYQQTPGQGLQFLFEYFSETQRNKGNFPGRFSGRQFSNSRSEMNVSTLELGDSALYLCASSPNIREKAGELFFGEGSRLTVL.

The V call is TRBV11-2, the J call TRBJ1-1; D is perhaps TRBD1 (5 bases). The CDR3 consists of 16 residues. Germline V lookup: CDR1 SGHAT, CDR2 FQNNGV. Trimming took 2 bases from V and 4 from J, leaving 17 bases between them. CDR3 sequence: CASSLKGATGVTEAFF. CDR3 nucleotides: TGTGCCAGCAGCTTAAAGGGAGCGACGGGGGTCACTGAAGCTTTCTTT.

This clone has just a few counts. The chain has TRBV19 and TRBJ1-2, with 7 nucleotides matching TRBD1. The CDR3 runs 14 residues. The germline V gene has CDR1 LNHDA and CDR2 SQIVND (reference sequence). V was clipped by 7 bases and J by 3 bases; unmatched bases: 8. Here the CDR3 reads CASKEQGRDYGYTF. CDR3 DNA: TGTGCCAGTAAGGAACAGGGGCGTGACTATGGCTACACCTTC.

For the CDR3, the DNA is TGTGCCAGCAGCCCCTTTAGTTCTAATGAAAAACTGTTTTTT. Its translation is CASSPFSSNEKLFF. The chain uses TRBV2 and TRBJ1-4; no reliable D call. Germline values: CDR1 SNHLY, CDR2 FYNNEI. This CDR3 has 14 residues. V was clipped by 6 bases and J by 3 bases, with 11 bases between them.

The J gene is TRBJ2-3, the V gene TRBV19; 12 bases align to TRBD2. Germline V gene sequence: CDR1 LNHDA, CDR2 SQIVND (reference sequence). The CDR3 has 17 amino acids. V lost 7 bases to trimming and J lost 2 bases; unmatched junction nucleotides: 10. The CDR3 region has the DNA TGTGCCAGTACTCCGACTAGCGGGAGCTACCCCACAGATACGCAGTATTTT. It encodes CASTPTSGSYPTDTQYF.

This clone was recorded a few times. The chain recombines TRBV19 with TRBJ1-1, with 8 nucleotides matching TRBD1. The germline V gene encodes CDR1 LNHDA and CDR2 SQIVND (reference sequence). V lost 7 bases and J lost 1; bases outside the gene matches: 5. The CDR3 has 14 amino acids. CDR3 bases: TGTGCCAGTAAGGACAGGGAAAGGAACACTGAAGCTTTCTTT. Translated: CASKDRERNTEAFF. The full variable domain, with the rest looked up from reference TRBV19 and TRBJ1-1, is DGGITQSPKYLFRKEGQNVTLSCEQNLNHDAMYWYRQDPGQGLRLIYYSQIVNDFQKGDIAEGYSVSREKKESFPLTVTSAQKNPTAFYLCASKDRERNTEAFFGQGTRLTVV.

This clone was counted only a few times. The chain joins TRBV7-9 to TRBJ2-1; D remains ambiguous. Germline lookup yields CDR1 SEHNR and CDR2 FQNEAQ (reference sequence). This CDR3 has 14 residues. Deletions cut 5 bases from V and 5 bases from J, with 13 bases between. The CDR3 loop is CASSLGYRNNEQFF. The DNA of the CDR3 is TGTGCCAGCAGCCTTGGTTATCGCAACAATGAGCAGTTCTTC.

This clone was recorded once. The CDR3 DNA is TGTGCCAGCAGCGTAGGGGGCGAAGGCACCGGGGAGCTGTTTTTT. It translates to CASSVGGEGTGELFF. This sequence joins TRBV9 and TRBJ2-2, with D possibly TRBD1 on 5 matching bases. Per germline, CDR1 SGDLS and CDR2 YYNGEE. V was shortened by 0 bases and J by 4 bases, with 10 bases between the two germline ends. The CDR3 runs to 15 residues.

V usage is TRBV2 and J usage is TRBJ1-5, with D possibly matching TRBD1 (6 bases). Germline-derived CDR1 and CDR2 are SNHLY and FYNNEI. Trimming left V 4 bases short and J 5 bases short, with 12 bases between. The CDR3 has 14 residues. CDR3 sequence: CASSGQRGDQPQHF. For the CDR3, the DNA is TGTGCCAGCAGTGGACAAAGGGGGGATCAGCCCCAGCATTTT.

In this sample, this clone turned up a few times. V usage is TRBV21-1 and J usage is TRBJ2-7; TRBD2, as called in the table, went unchecked against the DNA. TRBV21-1 corresponds to a pseudogene. This CDR3 has 16 amino acids. As DNA, the CDR3 is TGTGCCAGCACCTCCTATAGCGGGAGGAGCTCCTACGAGCAGTACTTC. This sequence encodes CASTSYSGRSSYEQYF.

V usage is TRBV9 and J usage is TRBJ2-5, with 10 bases matching TRBD1. V trimming: 4 bases; J trimming: 5 bases; junction bases outside the gene matches: 5. Germline V gene lookup returns CDR1 SGDLS and CDR2 YYNGEE. CDR3 length equals 14 residues. CDR3 in DNA: TGTGCCAGCAGCCTGAGGACAGGGGGGGAGACCCAGTACTTC. Translation: CASSLRTGGETQYF. Looking up the rest from reference TRBV9 and TRBJ2-5 gives the full variable domain: DSGVTQTPKHLITATGQRVTLRCSPRSGDLSVYWYQQSLDQGLQFLIQYYNGEERAKGNILERFSAQQFPDLHSELNLSSLELGDSALYFCASSLRTGGETQYFGPGTRLLVL.

The chain carries TRBV7-2 and TRBJ2-7; D gene ambiguous. Germline assignment: CDR1 SGHTA and CDR2 FQGNSA. The CDR3 length is 12 residues. The V gene lost 4 bases and the J gene lost 2 bases, with 6 bases spanning the gap. This CDR3 reads CASSSIPYEQYF. The CDR3 DNA follows: TGTGCCAGCAGCTCAATTCCCTACGAGCAGTACTTC.

The chain is built from TRBV5-1 and TRBJ2-5; 7 nucleotides match TRBD2. The CDR3 has 16 amino acids. With V trimmed by 0 bases and J by 0 bases, 5 bases remained unmatched. The germline V gene encodes CDR1 SGHRS and CDR2 YFSETQ. Here the CDR3 reads CASSLAPLAHQETQYF. CDR3 nucleotide sequence: TGCGCCAGCAGCTTGGCCCCACTAGCGCACCAAGAGACCCAGTACTTC. Full variable domain (outside the CDR3, taken from reference TRBV5-1 and TRBJ2-5): KAGVTQTPRYLIKTRGQQVTLSCSPISGHRSVSWYQQTPGQGLQFLFEYFSETQRNKGNFPGRFSGRQFSNSRSEMNVSTLELGDSALYLCASSLAPLAHQETQYFGPGTRLLVL.

Details on this clone: Germline and junction disagree at one end, which may indicate a read error. V usage is TRBV2 and J usage is TRBJ1-5; D call uncertain. The CDR3 has 12 residues. Per germline, CDR1 SNHLY and CDR2 FYNNEI. Here the CDR3 reads CTSQAPNQPQHF. CDR3 nucleotide sequence: TGTACCAGCCAGGCACCTAACCAGCCCCAGCATTTT.

This clone showed up just once. This chain joins TRBV19 and TRBJ1-2, with a weak D call TRBD1 (5 bases). From germline, CDR1 is LNHDA and CDR2 SQIVND (reference sequence). The CDR3 is 14 amino acids. The V gene lost 5 bases and the J gene lost 5 bases, with 15 bases spanning the gap. The CDR3 region is CASSPTAPGYGYTF. DNA for the CDR3: TGTGCCAGTAGTCCTACCGCTCCAGGGTATGGCTACACCTTC.

This clone has a single count. This chain uses TRBV19 with TRBJ1-1; tentatively, D is TRBD1 (6 bases). Germline CDR1 is LNHDA and CDR2 is SQIVND (reference sequence). Trimming pared 0 bases from V and 1 base from J, leaving 9 bases between. The CDR3 spans 15 residues. The CDR3 loop reads CASSIEGHQNTEAFF. CDR3 nucleotides: TGTGCCAGTAGTATAGAGGGACACCAGAACACTGAAGCTTTCTTT.

The V call is TRBV11-2, the J call TRBJ2-5, with 8 bases fitting TRBD2. The V gene end was trimmed by 0 bases and the J gene end by 5 bases; junction bases not matched to a gene: 5. The CDR3 is made up of 15 amino acids. The V gene's germline CDR1 is SGHAT and CDR2 FQNNGV. This chain's CDR3 is CASSLDHVAGETQYF. The CDR3 DNA follows: TGTGCCAGCAGCTTAGATCATGTAGCGGGGGAGACCCAGTACTTC.

This chain uses TRBV5-1 with TRBJ2-3, with 12 bases that match TRBD2. The CDR3 is made up of 16 amino acids. CDR1 SGHRS and CDR2 YFSETQ come from the germline V gene. With 3 bases clipped from V and 2 bases from J, the junction kept 4 bases outside the gene matches. In DNA form, the CDR3 reads TGCGCCAGCAGCTCATGGACTAGCGGGGACACAGATACGCAGTATTTT. Translating gives CASSSWTSGDTDTQYF.

This clone was picked up a small number of times. V usage is TRBV7-9 and J usage is TRBJ2-2; D is perhaps TRBD1 or TRBD2 (6 bases each). Trimming removed 2 bases from V and 7 bases from J, with 11 bases in between. This CDR3 has 14 residues. Germline V lookup: CDR1 SEHNR, CDR2 FQNEAQ (reference sequence). CDR3 amino acids: CASSLQGGGGELFF. The CDR3 coding sequence is TGTGCCAGCAGCTTACAAGGGGGAGGCGGGGAGCTGTTTTTT.

The chain carries TRBV7-2 and TRBJ2-5; 8 bases are shared with TRBD1. Germline V lookup: CDR1 SGHTA, CDR2 FQGNSA. CDR3 size: 15 residues. V was clipped by 2 bases and J by 3 bases; unmatched bases: 5. This chain's CDR3 is CASSLTRTGKETQYF. CDR3 bases: TGTGCCAGCAGCTTAACAAGGACAGGGAAAGAGACCCAGTACTTC.

The V and J genes are TRBV7-3 and TRBJ2-3; the D gene is possibly TRBD2 (5 bases). Trimming stripped 6 bases from V and 4 bases from J, with 11 bases between. The CDR3 loop spans 13 amino acids. CDR1 is SGHTA, CDR2 FQGTGA, per germline. In nucleotides, the CDR3 is TGTGCCAGCAGTCTAGGGCGGGCAGATACGCAGTATTTT. Translated, it gives CASSLGRADTQYF.

The chain recombines TRBV4-2 with TRBJ2-5; TRBD1 is a possible D gene (5 bases). Germline CDR1 reads LGHNA; CDR2 reads YNFKEQ. V gave up 1 base and J gave up 4 bases, with 19 bases separating them. The CDR3 consists of 17 residues. This CDR3 reads CASSQGSGRFQLETQYF. The CDR3 coding sequence is TGTGCCAGCAGCCAAGGGTCAGGGCGCTTTCAATTAGAGACCCAGTACTTC.

The chain couples TRBV27 to TRBJ1-1; no definite D call. CDR1 is MNHEY, CDR2 SMNVEV, per germline (reference sequence). There are 13 residues in the CDR3. V was shortened by 2 bases and J by 1 base, with 5 bases between the two germline ends. CDR3 DNA sequence: TGTGCCAGCAGTTTAAGGGCGAACACTGAAGCTTTCTTT. Protein product: CASSLRANTEAFF.

This clone was recorded only once. The chain uses TRBV5-1 and TRBJ1-4, with no clear D. CDR1 is SGHRS, CDR2 YFSETQ, per germline. CDR3 length: 14 amino acids. The V gene lost 4 bases and the J gene lost 7 bases, with 14 bases spanning the gap. As DNA, the CDR3 is TGCGCCAGCAGCCAGGAGTGGCCTCGTGAAAAACTGTTTTTT. Translated, it gives CASSQEWPREKLFF.